Listed below are T cell receptor beta chains from one sample, sequenced in a study. TCRdb re-called the RT-PCR reads through MiXCR, storing one row per CDR3 protein. Of more than 600,000 distinct CDR3 sequences in the sample, over 12% were seen once. Sequenced: memory CD4+ T cells from blood. All receptors derive from a female donor in good health, serving as a healthy control. Each CDR3 is given with its conserved first and last residue. A D gene is named only where the DNA matches it firmly. A row's size may be missing; if present it is once, few, many or a size class.

CDR3 protein,CDR3 DNA,D gene,J gene,V gene,clone size
CASSYLAGGGKSYEQYF,TGTGCCAGCAGCTACCTAGCGGGGGGCGGCAAGTCCTACGAGCAGTACTTC,TRBD2,TRBJ2-7,TRBV7-2,many
CASTNQGTVTGELFF,TGTGCCAGCACCAACCAGGGGACGGTCACCGGGGAGCTGTTTTTT,NA,TRBJ2-2,TRBV6-5,many
CASSDPTGRADTQYF,TGTGCCAGCAGTGATCCTACAGGGAGAGCAGATACGCAGTATTTT,NA,TRBJ2-3,TRBV6-5,few
CASSPVGQGNTQYF,TGTGCCAGCAGCCCTGTTGGGCAGGGAAATACGCAGTATTTT,NA,TRBJ2-3,TRBV11-2,NA
CASRQRRTVFTSTDTQYF,TGTGCCAGCAGGCAAAGACGGACAGTTTTTACTAGCACAGATACGCAGTATTTT,NA,TRBJ2-3,TRBV7-2,few
CASSLARTRGYTF,TGTGCCAGCAGCTTAGCCCGTACCCGTGGCTACACCTTC,NA,TRBJ1-2,TRBV7-9,many
CASSLESGTYNEQFF,TGTGCCAGCAGTTTAGAGAGCGGGACCTACAATGAGCAGTTCTTC,TRBD2,TRBJ2-1,TRBV27,NA
CASSLVSSGTASYEQYF,TGTGCCAGCAGCTTAGTCTCTAGCGGGACAGCCTCCTACGAGCAGTACTTC,TRBD2,TRBJ2-7,TRBV7-2,few
CASSQVTLEQFF,TGTGCCAGCAGCCAAGTGACATTAGAGCAGTTCTTC,NA,TRBJ2-1,TRBV3-1,NA
CSTRGAVDTQYF,TGCAGCACACGTGGAGCGGTAGATACGCAGTATTTT,NA,TRBJ2-3,TRBV20-1,few
CASSFRTTAYEQYF,TGTGCCAGCAGTTTTCGGACCACGGCCTACGAGCAGTACTTC,NA,TRBJ2-7,TRBV12-3/TRBV12-4,many
CASSAGTRVNNEQFF,TGCGCCAGCAGCGCCGGGACTCGCGTAAACAATGAGCAGTTCTTC,NA,TRBJ2-1,TRBV5-1,many
CASSPDLGTGELFF,TGCGCCAGCAGCCCCGACCTCGGGACCGGGGAGCTGTTTTTT,NA,TRBJ2-2,TRBV4-3,NA
CASSLITGWQLNTEAFF,TGTGCCAGCAGTCTTATTACAGGGTGGCAATTGAACACTGAAGCTTTCTTT,NA,TRBJ1-1,TRBV7-9,NA
CASSLEWGTEAFF,TGTGCCAGCAGTTTGGAGTGGGGCACTGAAGCTTTCTTT,NA,TRBJ1-1,TRBV12-3/TRBV12-4,many
CASSARQGGTIYF,TGTGCCAGCAGTGCACGACAGGGCGGCACCATATATTTT,TRBD1,TRBJ1-3,TRBV6-1,NA
CAWSPEVGGGDTQYF,TGTGCCTGGAGTCCGGAGGTGGGGGGCGGCGATACGCAGTATTTT,NA,TRBJ2-3,TRBV30,NA
CASSSSGTLGTDTQYF,TGTGCCAGCAGCTCGTCCGGGACTTTGGGAACAGATACGCAGTATTTT,NA,TRBJ2-3,TRBV7-8,NA
CATSRDLRTTKSTEAFF,TGTGCCACCAGCAGAGATCTCAGGACAACTAAAAGCACTGAAGCTTTCTTT,NA,TRBJ1-1,TRBV15,many
CASSSVGALNSPLHF,TGTGCCAGCAGCTCCGTAGGGGCTTTGAATTCACCCCTCCACTTT,NA,TRBJ1-6,TRBV5-4,few
CASSPSTSGSGDEQFF,TGTGCCAGCAGCCCCTCGACTAGCGGGTCGGGAGATGAGCAGTTCTTC,TRBD2,TRBJ2-1,TRBV4-2,many
CASSPLAGAIGANVLTF,TGTGCCAGCAGTCCACTAGCGGGGGCGATTGGGGCCAACGTCCTGACTTTC,TRBD2,TRBJ2-6,TRBV12-3/TRBV12-4,few
CSPRGGPLAGTQYF,TGCAGTCCACGAGGAGGCCCACTGGCGGGGACCCAGTACTTC,NA,TRBJ2-5,TRBV20-1,NA
CASSLIRGGQPQHF,TGTGCCAGCAGTTTAATCAGGGGGGGACAGCCCCAGCATTTT,TRBD1,TRBJ1-5,TRBV28,NA
CASSPGADMNTEAFF,TGTGCCAGCTCACCAGGGGCAGACATGAACACTGAAGCTTTCTTT,NA,TRBJ1-1,TRBV18,few
CASSRLEGSEQYF,TGTGCCAGCAGCCGACTTGAGGGATCCGAGCAGTACTTC,NA,TRBJ2-7,TRBV6-5,many
CSAPIAGQNTGELFF,TGCAGTGCTCCCATAGCGGGCCAGAACACCGGGGAGCTGTTTTTT,TRBD2,TRBJ2-2,TRBV20-1,few
CASSLHTGIGRFEQYF,TGTGCCAGCTCACTCCACACAGGGATTGGACGCTTCGAGCAGTACTTC,NA,TRBJ2-7,TRBV18,NA
CASSYGASSGRGYEQYF,TGTGCCAGCAGTTACGGCGCTAGTAGCGGGAGAGGGTACGAGCAGTACTTC,TRBD2,TRBJ2-7,TRBV6-5,many
CASTDRTTNEKLFF,TGTGCCAGCACTGACAGGACAACTAATGAAAAACTGTTTTTT,NA,TRBJ1-4,TRBV12-3/TRBV12-4,NA
CASSIPRTVNTEAFF,TGTGCCAGTAGTATCCCTCGGACGGTGAACACTGAAGCTTTCTTT,NA,TRBJ1-1,TRBV19,few
CASSLYRGLRLENNEQFF,TGTGCCAGCAGCTTATATCGGGGTTTACGGCTAGAAAACAATGAGCAGTTCTTC,NA,TRBJ2-1,TRBV7-2,few
CASSSRQGAVNSPLHF,TGTGCCAGCAGCTCGAGACAGGGGGCCGTGAATTCACCCCTCCACTTT,TRBD1,TRBJ1-6,TRBV7-2,NA
CASRGGGHPYEQYF,TGTGCCAGCAGAGGGGGAGGGCATCCCTACGAGCAGTACTTC,NA,TRBJ2-7,TRBV12-3/TRBV12-4,many
CASSLGGAGLTEQYF,TGTGCCAGCAGTTTAGGGGGAGCAGGGCTAACCGAGCAGTACTTC,NA,TRBJ2-7,TRBV28,NA
CASSYMAEAFF,TGTGCCAGCAGTTATATGGCCGAAGCTTTCTTT,NA,TRBJ1-1,TRBV6-2/TRBV6-3,NA